This T cell receptor (beta chain) is drawn from a study of blood T cell repertoires in COVID-19. For the study at large: Spain, Italy and the United States supplied samples that represented acute and convalescent COVID-19.

Here immunoSEQ multiplex PCR was the method, and the copy in TCRdb shows in-frame clones only, minus some. The sample gives 70,000 to 80,000 clones, around nine tenths of which show up once; about 5.8% is in the top ten. This clone was observed once. The CDR3 has 20 amino acids. Germline V lookup: CDR1 LNHDA, CDR2 SQIVND (reference sequence). V lost 0 bases and J lost 2; bases outside the gene matches: 12. Sequenced material: peripheral blood. V usage is TRBV19 and J usage is TRBJ2-6, with 8 bases fitting TRBD2. The origin of this receptor is a human donor in a cohort sampled during active COVID-19. CDR3 sequence: CASSIDGDRRGAPGANVLTF. DNA of the CDR3: TGTGCCAGTAGTATAGACGGGGATCGGCGGGGGGCCCCTGGGGCCAACGTCCTGACTTTC. The variable domain in full, completed from reference TRBV19 and TRBJ2-6, reads DGGITQSPKYLFRKEGQNVTLSCEQNLNHDAMYWYRQDPGQGLRLIYYSQIVNDFQKGDIAEGYSVSREKKESFPLTVTSAQKNPTAFYLCASSIDGDRRGAPGANVLTFGAGSRLTVL.